This passage covers 22 T cell receptor beta chains from one sample sequenced in a study of long-term antiretroviral therapy in people with HIV. Assay version v3.0 of immunoSEQ was used, and it was run at survey level. Only in-frame clones appear in the TCRdb table, and some are missing; sequencing was by immunoSEQ multiplex PCR. The table includes 25,000 to 30,000 clones, over 80% detected once. The specimen was unsorted PBMCs, collected about 2.7 years after starting antiretroviral therapy. The receptors were sampled from a man aged 30-40 years with HIV.

The chain recombines TRBV5-1 with TRBJ2-7, with D tentatively TRBD1 (6 bases). Germline V gives CDR1 SGHRS, CDR2 YFSETQ. V lost 4 bases to trimming and J lost 2 bases, with 13 bases between them. This CDR3 contains 14 residues. The CDR3 DNA is TGCGCCAGCAGCGGTGACAGGCTTCCCTACGAGCAGTACTTC. This translates into CASSGDRLPYEQYF.

The V call is TRBV9, the J call TRBJ2-3; TRBD2 agrees at 11 bases. The J segment lost 0 bases and the V segment lost 2 bases, leaving 17 bases of the junction unmatched. The CDR3 consists of 21 residues. Germline V gives CDR1 SGDLS, CDR2 YYNGEE. CDR3 nucleotide sequence: TGTGCCAGCAGCGTCCCCCCCGTCTGGACTAGCGGGCCACCCAGCACAGATACGCAGTATTTT. Translating gives CASSVPPVWTSGPPSTDTQYF.

The rearrangement links TRBV4-2 to TRBJ2-1; 9 positions agree with TRBD2. The germline V gene encodes CDR1 LGHNA and CDR2 YNFKEQ. This CDR3 has 15 residues. The ends lost 6 bases at V and 4 bases at J; junction bases unmatched: 7. CDR3 sequence: CASRPAAGGYNEQFF. The CDR3, as DNA: TGTGCCAGCAGGCCTGCGGCGGGGGGGTACAATGAGCAGTTCTTC.

The chain uses TRBV28 and TRBJ1-1, with TRBD1 matching over 7 bases. Germline loops: CDR1 MDHEN, CDR2 SYDVKM. Germline trimming cut 6 bases from V and 7 bases from J; bases unmatched to any gene: 14. The CDR3 loop spans 15 amino acids. CDR3 in amino acids: CASSFLRTGTDEAFF. DNA of the CDR3: TGTGCCAGCAGCTTCCTCCGGACAGGCACGGATGAAGCTTTCTTT.

The gene calls are TRBV30 and TRBJ1-5, with unresolved D. Looked up from germline, CDR1 is GTSNPN and CDR2 is SVGIG (reference sequence). The CDR3 has 12 residues. Trimming removed 0 bases from V and 7 bases from J, with 7 bases in between. The CDR3 DNA sequence: TGTGCCTGGAGTGTACCCGGGCAGCCCCAGCATTTT. Its protein is CAWSVPGQPQHF.

This chain links TRBV19 with TRBJ2-1; D may correspond to TRBD1 or TRBD2 (6 bases each). Germline V CDR1 and CDR2: LNHDA, SQIVND (reference sequence). There are 15 residues in the CDR3. V shed 1 base and J shed 5 bases, with 12 bases lying between them. CDR3 nucleotide sequence: TGTGCCAGTAGTATAGGACGAGGGGGGCACAATGAGCAGTTCTTC. Its translation: CASSIGRGGHNEQFF.

V and J are TRBV15 and TRBJ1-5; D is possibly TRBD1 (5 bases). Trimming stripped 0 bases from V and 1 base from J, with 7 bases between. Germline V CDR1 and CDR2: LNHNV, YYDKDF (reference sequence). The CDR3 length is 15 residues. The DNA for the CDR3 is TGTGCCACCAGCAGAGAGGGGCAGAGCAATCAGCCCCAGCATTTT. Its protein is CATSREGQSNQPQHF.

The V and J genes are TRBV9 and TRBJ1-4; TRBD1 matches at 7 bases. Germline CDR1 and CDR2: SGDLS and YYNGEE. There are 16 residues in the CDR3. Trimming at V came to 0 bases and at J to 4 bases, leaving 6 bases not matched to a gene. CDR3 sequence: CASSVATGQSNEKLFF. In DNA, the CDR3 is TGTGCCAGCAGCGTAGCCACGGGACAGAGTAATGAAAAACTGTTTTTT.

The chain links TRBV27 to TRBJ1-2, with 10 positions matching TRBD1. The CDR3 length is 18 residues. V dropped 4 bases and J dropped 3; count of bases not matched to a gene: 14. Germline CDR1 reads MNHEY; CDR2 reads SMNVEV (reference sequence). Here the CDR3 DNA reads TGTGCCAGCAGTTCTTCATTCATCGGACAGGGGGGCGACTATGGCTACACCTTC. Protein product: CASSSSFIGQGGDYGYTF.

This clone was detected a few times. CDR3 sequence: CASSLSAGQGILRAEAFF. For the CDR3, the DNA is TGCGCCAGCAGCTTGTCGGCGGGACAGGGTATCCTGAGGGCTGAAGCTTTCTTT. The V gene is TRBV5-1, the J gene TRBJ1-1; 9 positions match TRBD1. J was trimmed by 6 bases and V by 1 base; bases with no gene match: 16. The CDR3 totals 18 residues. Germline V gene sequence: CDR1 SGHRS, CDR2 YFSETQ. Full variable domain (rest looked up from reference TRBV5-1 and TRBJ1-1): KAGVTQTPRYLIKTRGQQVTLSCSPISGHRSVSWYQQTPGQGLQFLFEYFSETQRNKGNFPGRFSGRQFSNSRSEMNVSTLELGDSALYLCASSLSAGQGILRAEAFFGQGTRLTVV.

The chain is built from TRBV5-1 and TRBJ2-5; 7 nucleotides line up with TRBD2. Losses at the gene ends were 3 bases for V and 2 bases for J; bases not matched to a gene: 4. Germline V CDR1 and CDR2: SGHRS, YFSETQ. The CDR3 is made up of 14 amino acids. CDR3 in DNA: TGCGCCAGCAGCTCAGGACTAGAACAAGAGACCCAGTACTTC. This sequence encodes CASSSGLEQETQYF.

The chain combines TRBV18 with TRBJ1-6; no firm D call. CDR1 KGHSH and CDR2 LQKENI come from the germline V gene. The V gene lost 3 bases and the J gene lost 8 bases, with 8 bases spanning the gap. The CDR3 length is 13 residues. CDR3 nucleotides: TGTGCCAGCTCACCTGGACCAGATTCACCCCTCCACTTT. Protein: CASSPGPDSPLHF.

The chain carries TRBV27 and TRBJ2-7; 9 bases align to TRBD2. V lost 4 bases to trimming and J lost 7 bases; unmatched junction nucleotides: 8. Germline lookup yields CDR1 MNHEY and CDR2 SMNVEV (reference sequence). This CDR3 spans 14 amino acids. CDR3: CASSYLAGAGEQYF. The CDR3 DNA is TGTGCCAGCAGTTACTTAGCGGGAGCGGGAGAGCAGTACTTC.

The chain couples TRBV4-2 to TRBJ2-1; TRBD2 matches at 10 bases. This CDR3 is built from 18 residues. Germline CDR1 LGHNA, CDR2 YNFKEQ. V gave up 0 bases and J gave up 4 bases; unmatched junction bases: 9. The CDR3 loop is CASSQDLLAGVGYNEQFF. CDR3 coding DNA: TGTGCCAGCAGCCAAGATCTGCTAGCGGGAGTGGGGTACAATGAGCAGTTCTTC.

This rearrangement joins TRBV7-9 to TRBJ1-2, with 12 positions matching TRBD1. CDR3 length: 15 residues. Trimming cost V 5 bases and J 4 bases; bases outside gene matches: 5. The germline CDR1 and CDR2 sequences are SEHNR and FQNEAQ (reference sequence). The CDR3 DNA reads TGTGCCAGCAGCCTGGGGACAGGGGGCACCTATGGCTACACCTTC. Protein product: CASSLGTGGTYGYTF.

This chain connects TRBV30 to TRBJ1-3; the D is unclear. Germline loops: CDR1 GTSNPN, CDR2 SVGIG (reference sequence). The CDR3 covers 16 residues. V lost 0 bases, J lost 0 bases, and 12 bases lay in between. The CDR3 loop reads CAWSVRGRISGNTIYF. In DNA, the CDR3 is TGTGCCTGGAGTGTACGGGGTCGGATCTCTGGAAACACCATATATTTT. Complete variable domain (other parts from reference TRBV30 and TRBJ1-3): SQTIHQWPATLVQPVGSPLSLECTVEGTSNPNLYWYRQAAGRGLQLLFYSVGIGQISSEVPQNLSASRPQDRQFILSSKKLLLSDSGFYLCAWSVRGRISGNTIYFGEGSWLTVV.

This chain joins TRBV5-1 and TRBJ2-7; perhaps TRBD1 as D (6 bases). Trimming shortened V by 7 bases and J by 5 bases, and 22 bases separated the two germline ends. Germline loops: CDR1 SGHRS, CDR2 YFSETQ. The CDR3 length is 15 residues. CDR3 loop: CASGSDSSLKNEQYF. The CDR3 coding sequence is TGCGCCAGCGGCTCGGACAGCTCTCTAAAGAACGAGCAGTACTTC.

The CDR3 sequence: CASSLYGEETQYF. The CDR3 nucleotides read TGTGCCAGCAGCCTTTACGGTGAAGAGACCCAGTACTTC. This chain connects TRBV7-8 to TRBJ2-5; D remains unclear. Trimming left V 5 bases short and J 3 bases short, with 10 bases between. Germline V lookup: CDR1 SGHVS, CDR2 FQNEAQ. CDR3 size: 13 residues.

This rearrangement joins TRBV6-1 to TRBJ2-1; weak D call: TRBD2 (5 bases). The V gene lost 1 base and the J gene lost 3 bases, with 7 bases spanning the gap. Per germline, CDR1 MNHNS and CDR2 SASEGT. The CDR3 sequence is 14 residues long. The CDR3 sequence is CASSEVAGYNEQFF. In nucleotides, the CDR3 is TGTGCCAGCAGTGAAGTGGCGGGCTACAATGAGCAGTTCTTC.

The chain employs TRBV19 and TRBJ2-7, with D perhaps TRBD1 (6 bases). Trimming took off 5 bases at V and 3 bases at J, with 20 bases between the two ends. This CDR3 comprises 16 residues. Germline values: CDR1 LNHDA, CDR2 SQIVND (reference sequence). The CDR3 loop is CASSLEPPGHGYEQYF. The CDR3, as DNA: TGTGCCAGTAGTTTGGAACCCCCGGGACACGGCTACGAGCAGTACTTC. The full variable domain, its missing parts supplied by reference TRBV19 and TRBJ2-7, is DGGITQSPKYLFRKEGQNVTLSCEQNLNHDAMYWYRQDPGQGLRLIYYSQIVNDFQKGDIAEGYSVSREKKESFPLTVTSAQKNPTAFYLCASSLEPPGHGYEQYFGPGTRLTVT.

The CDR3 spells CASRKNTDTQYF. The CDR3 nucleotides read TGTGCCAGCAGAAAAAACACAGATACGCAGTATTTT. The V call is TRBV6-5, the J call TRBJ2-3; no reliable D call. CDR3 length: 12 residues. Trimming took off 6 bases at V and 2 bases at J, with 6 bases between the two ends. Germline assignment: CDR1 MNHEY and CDR2 SVGAGI.

J is TRBJ1-4 and V is TRBV7-9; perhaps TRBD1 as D (5 bases). The germline CDR1 and CDR2 sequences are SEHNR and FQNEAQ (reference sequence). The CDR3 extends over 15 amino acids. The germline V and J ends were trimmed by 1 base and 3 bases, with 9 bases remaining between them. The CDR3 region has the DNA TGTGCCAGCAGCTTAGGCAGGGTACCTAATGAAAAACTGTTTTTT. Translated, it gives CASSLGRVPNEKLFF. Supplemented by reference TRBV7-9 and TRBJ1-4, the full variable domain reads DTGVSQNPRHKITKRGQNVTFRCDPISEHNRLYWYRQTLGQGPEFLTYFQNEAQLEKSRLLSDRFSAERPKGSFSTLEIQRTEQGDSAMYLCASSLGRVPNEKLFFGSGTQLSVL.